This is a list of T cell receptor beta chains from one sample in a study of human T cells and chemical hapten exposure. A single record per CDR3 protein comes from TCRdb applying MiXCR to the RACE reads. The profile shows about 84,000 distinct CDR3 sequences, 10% of them singletons. Here the sequenced sample was whole blood, taken in connection with sensitization to the hapten diphenylcyclopropenone (DPC). These receptors were collected from a woman aged 45-59 years with alopecia areata. Some clones in this sample may be carry-over from other donors' samples. Both conserved end residues are part of each CDR3. The order of the fields is V gene, J gene, D gene, clone size, CDR3 length, CDR3 protein, CDR3 DNA. The D gene is left open where the match is weak. Expanded clones are given a class, and other clones once, few, many or no size at all.

V gene: TRBV3-1
J gene: TRBJ2-1
D gene: NA
clone size: many
CDR3 length: 17
CDR3 protein: CASKPLPGTSSYNEQFF
CDR3 DNA: TGTGCCAGCAAACCACTACCGGGGACGAGCTCCTACAATGAGCAGTTCTTC

V gene: TRBV29-1
J gene: TRBJ1-2
D gene: NA
clone size: NA
CDR3 length: 11
CDR3 protein: CSGGSEYGYTF
CDR3 DNA: TGCAGCGGGGGGAGTGAATATGGCTACACCTTC

V gene: TRBV29-1
J gene: TRBJ1-3
D gene: TRBD1
clone size: many
CDR3 length: 15
CDR3 protein: CSVLTAGGPGNTIYF
CDR3 DNA: TGCAGCGTCCTGACCGCAGGGGGCCCTGGAAACACCATATATTTT

V gene: TRBV11-3
J gene: TRBJ2-1
D gene: NA
clone size: NA
CDR3 length: 12
CDR3 protein: CASSEKNNEQFF
CDR3 DNA: TGTGCCAGCAGCGAGAAGAACAATGAGCAGTTCTTC

V gene: TRBV5-5
J gene: TRBJ1-5
D gene: NA
clone size: many
CDR3 length: 14
CDR3 protein: CASSSVPLIQPQHF
CDR3 DNA: TGTGCCAGCAGCTCGGTTCCCTTAATTCAGCCCCAGCATTTT

V gene: TRBV6-4
J gene: TRBJ1-1
D gene: NA
clone size: many
CDR3 length: 14
CDR3 protein: CASSDHDSNTEAFF
CDR3 DNA: TGTGCCAGCAGTGACCATGACAGCAACACTGAAGCTTTCTTT

V gene: TRBV12-3/TRBV12-4
J gene: TRBJ1-5
D gene: NA
clone size: NA
CDR3 length: 16
CDR3 protein: CASSSSSAGLGQPQHF
CDR3 DNA: TGTGCCAGCAGTTCGTCTTCTGCAGGGTTGGGTCAGCCCCAGCATTTT

V gene: TRBV12-3/TRBV12-4
J gene: TRBJ1-3
D gene: NA
clone size: NA
CDR3 length: 13
CDR3 protein: CASSIQGLDTIYF
CDR3 DNA: TGTGCCAGCAGCATACAGGGTTTAGACACCATATATTTT

V gene: TRBV29-1
J gene: TRBJ2-1
D gene: NA
clone size: NA
CDR3 length: 14
CDR3 protein: CSVAQVVQNNEQFF
CDR3 DNA: TGCAGCGTTGCTCAAGTTGTACAGAACAATGAGCAGTTCTTC

V gene: TRBV20-1
J gene: TRBJ2-5
D gene: NA
clone size: many
CDR3 length: 15
CDR3 protein: CSAAKQSWRQETQYF
CDR3 DNA: TGCAGTGCTGCAAAACAGTCTTGGAGGCAAGAGACCCAGTACTTC

V gene: TRBV6-5
J gene: TRBJ2-7
D gene: NA
clone size: many
CDR3 length: 11
CDR3 protein: CASSYRGEQYF
CDR3 DNA: TGTGCCAGCAGTTACCGCGGTGAGCAGTACTTC

V gene: TRBV18
J gene: TRBJ2-1
D gene: NA
clone size: many
CDR3 length: 14
CDR3 protein: CASSQGRTYNEQFF
CDR3 DNA: TGTGCCAGCTCACAGGGGAGGACCTACAATGAGCAGTTCTTC

V gene: TRBV7-9
J gene: TRBJ1-3
D gene: NA
clone size: NA
CDR3 length: 14
CDR3 protein: CASSSGASGNTIYF
CDR3 DNA: TGTGCCAGCAGCTCCGGGGCCTCTGGAAACACCATATATTTT

V gene: TRBV12-3/TRBV12-4
J gene: TRBJ2-7
D gene: TRBD2
clone size: many
CDR3 length: 14
CDR3 protein: CASSSEGGPDEQYF
CDR3 DNA: TGTGCCAGCAGTTCGGAGGGAGGGCCTGACGAGCAGTACTTC

V gene: TRBV20-1
J gene: TRBJ2-3
D gene: NA
clone size: many
CDR3 length: 14
CDR3 protein: CSAPSAIFTDTQYF
CDR3 DNA: TGCAGTGCTCCAAGCGCGATTTTCACAGATACGCAGTATTTT

V gene: TRBV7-2
J gene: TRBJ1-4
D gene: TRBD1
clone size: NA
CDR3 length: 14
CDR3 protein: CASRRGQLNEKLFF
CDR3 DNA: TGTGCCAGCAGAAGGGGACAGCTTAATGAAAAACTGTTTTTT

V gene: TRBV28
J gene: TRBJ1-3
D gene: NA
clone size: many
CDR3 length: 13
CDR3 protein: CASSLISGNTIYF
CDR3 DNA: TGTGCCAGCAGTTTGATCTCTGGAAACACCATATATTTT

V gene: TRBV19
J gene: TRBJ2-7
D gene: NA
clone size: few
CDR3 length: 14
CDR3 protein: CASSRDQNLVEQYF
CDR3 DNA: TGTGCCAGTAGTCGGGATCAGAACCTCGTCGAGCAGTACTTC

V gene: TRBV27
J gene: TRBJ2-7
D gene: NA
clone size: few
CDR3 length: 15
CDR3 protein: CASSSAGLSPREQYF
CDR3 DNA: TGTGCCAGCAGTTCAGCAGGTTTAAGTCCGAGGGAGCAGTACTTC

V gene: TRBV20-1
J gene: TRBJ2-3
D gene: TRBD1
clone size: many
CDR3 length: 15
CDR3 protein: CSARTGTAGTDTQYF
CDR3 DNA: TGCAGTGCTAGGACCGGGACAGCGGGCACAGATACGCAGTATTTT

V gene: TRBV29-1
J gene: TRBJ2-1
D gene: TRBD2
clone size: NA
CDR3 length: 14
CDR3 protein: CSGRLAGLYNEQFF
CDR3 DNA: TGCAGCGGCAGACTAGCGGGCCTATACAATGAGCAGTTCTTC

V gene: TRBV7-9
J gene: TRBJ2-3
D gene: TRBD2
clone size: medium-sized
CDR3 length: 14
CDR3 protein: CASSTSGNTDTQYF
CDR3 DNA: TGTGCCAGCAGCACTAGCGGGAACACAGATACGCAGTATTTT

V gene: TRBV6-2/TRBV6-3
J gene: TRBJ1-5
D gene: NA
clone size: few
CDR3 length: 16
CDR3 protein: CASSSTDGGGNQPQHF
CDR3 DNA: TGTGCCAGCAGCAGTACTGACGGCGGGGGCAATCAGCCCCAGCATTTT

V gene: TRBV20-1
J gene: TRBJ1-2
D gene: NA
clone size: NA
CDR3 length: 14
CDR3 protein: CSASPRGLNYGYTF
CDR3 DNA: TGCAGTGCTTCCCCCCGGGGGCTTAACTATGGCTACACCTTC

V gene: TRBV29-1
J gene: TRBJ2-1
D gene: TRBD2
clone size: few
CDR3 length: 14
CDR3 protein: CSAGTRGFYNEQFF
CDR3 DNA: TGCAGCGCGGGGACTAGAGGTTTTTACAATGAGCAGTTCTTC

V gene: TRBV18
J gene: TRBJ1-1
D gene: NA
clone size: few
CDR3 length: 13
CDR3 protein: CASSPVMNTEAFF
CDR3 DNA: TGTGCCAGCTCACCAGTAATGAACACTGAAGCTTTCTTT

V gene: TRBV11-2
J gene: TRBJ1-3
D gene: NA
clone size: NA
CDR3 length: 15
CDR3 protein: CASNPRVVIGNTIYF
CDR3 DNA: TGTGCCAGCAACCCCCGGGTTGTAATTGGAAACACCATATATTTT

V gene: TRBV2
J gene: TRBJ2-1
D gene: TRBD2
clone size: many
CDR3 length: 19
CDR3 protein: CASSFTGLAGDSSYNEQFF
CDR3 DNA: TGTGCCAGCAGTTTCACCGGACTAGCGGGGGACTCTTCCTACAATGAGCAGTTCTTC

V gene: TRBV18
J gene: TRBJ1-1
D gene: NA
clone size: NA
CDR3 length: 13
CDR3 protein: CASSPDRVAEAFF
CDR3 DNA: TGTGCCAGCTCGCCTGACAGAGTAGCTGAAGCTTTCTTT

V gene: TRBV5-1
J gene: TRBJ1-3
D gene: NA
clone size: NA
CDR3 length: 15
CDR3 protein: CTSSLAGNSGNTIYF
CDR3 DNA: TGCACCAGCAGCTTGGCCGGGAACTCTGGAAACACCATATATTTT

V gene: TRBV6-6
J gene: TRBJ2-7
D gene: TRBD1
clone size: few
CDR3 length: 15
CDR3 protein: CASSYRGQGTYEQYF
CDR3 DNA: TGTGCCAGCAGTTACCGGGGACAGGGGACCTACGAGCAGTACTTC

V gene: TRBV15
J gene: TRBJ2-5
D gene: TRBD2
clone size: few
CDR3 length: 16
CDR3 protein: CATSRESSGIIKTQYF
CDR3 DNA: TGTGCCACCAGCAGAGAATCCAGCGGGATTATCAAGACCCAGTACTTC

V gene: TRBV6-5
J gene: TRBJ2-3
D gene: NA
clone size: NA
CDR3 length: 14
CDR3 protein: CASSYSGRTDTQYF
CDR3 DNA: TGTGCCAGCAGTTACTCAGGGCGCACAGATACGCAGTATTTT

V gene: TRBV11-2
J gene: TRBJ2-5
D gene: NA
clone size: NA
CDR3 length: 14
CDR3 protein: CASSASGIQETQYF
CDR3 DNA: TGTGCCAGCAGCGCCTCTGGGATACAAGAGACCCAGTACTTC

V gene: TRBV7-9
J gene: TRBJ2-1
D gene: TRBD2
clone size: medium-sized
CDR3 length: 15
CDR3 protein: CASSLTGGPYNEQFF
CDR3 DNA: TGTGCCAGCAGCTTAACGGGAGGGCCCTACAATGAGCAGTTCTTC

V gene: TRBV28
J gene: TRBJ2-2
D gene: TRBD2
clone size: many
CDR3 length: 20
CDR3 protein: CASSLRHFKSGGPVPGELFF
CDR3 DNA: TGTGCCAGCAGTTTAAGGCATTTCAAATCGGGAGGGCCGGTCCCCGGGGAGCTGTTTTTT

V gene: TRBV4-1
J gene: TRBJ2-5
D gene: TRBD1
clone size: few
CDR3 length: 14
CDR3 protein: CASSRGTGQETQYF
CDR3 DNA: TGCGCCAGCAGCCGAGGGACAGGTCAAGAGACCCAGTACTTC

V gene: TRBV3-1
J gene: TRBJ2-7
D gene: TRBD2
clone size: NA
CDR3 length: 15
CDR3 protein: CASSLGASGSYEQYF
CDR3 DNA: TGTGCCAGCAGCCTTGGGGCCAGCGGGAGCTACGAGCAGTACTTC

V gene: TRBV4-3
J gene: TRBJ2-7
D gene: TRBD2
clone size: NA
CDR3 length: 15
CDR3 protein: CASSQAVASGSTQYF
CDR3 DNA: TGCGCCAGCAGCCAAGCTGTCGCTAGCGGGAGCACGCAGTACTTC

V gene: TRBV4-3
J gene: TRBJ1-2
D gene: NA
clone size: few
CDR3 length: 16
CDR3 protein: CASSQDFAGLSYGYTF
CDR3 DNA: TGCGCCAGCAGCCAAGATTTTGCAGGACTGAGCTATGGCTACACCTTC

V gene: TRBV5-1
J gene: TRBJ1-1
D gene: TRBD1
clone size: NA
CDR3 length: 15
CDR3 protein: CASSSTPGQDTEAFF
CDR3 DNA: TGCGCCAGCAGCAGCACACCGGGACAGGACACTGAAGCTTTCTTT

V gene: TRBV5-4
J gene: TRBJ1-1
D gene: TRBD1
clone size: many
CDR3 length: 14
CDR3 protein: CASSSEGQGHEAFF
CDR3 DNA: TGTGCCAGCAGCTCGGAAGGACAGGGCCATGAAGCTTTCTTT

V gene: TRBV10-3
J gene: TRBJ2-3
D gene: NA
clone size: few
CDR3 length: 11
CDR3 protein: CAISAGDTQYF
CDR3 DNA: TGTGCCATCAGTGCCGGGGATACGCAGTATTTT